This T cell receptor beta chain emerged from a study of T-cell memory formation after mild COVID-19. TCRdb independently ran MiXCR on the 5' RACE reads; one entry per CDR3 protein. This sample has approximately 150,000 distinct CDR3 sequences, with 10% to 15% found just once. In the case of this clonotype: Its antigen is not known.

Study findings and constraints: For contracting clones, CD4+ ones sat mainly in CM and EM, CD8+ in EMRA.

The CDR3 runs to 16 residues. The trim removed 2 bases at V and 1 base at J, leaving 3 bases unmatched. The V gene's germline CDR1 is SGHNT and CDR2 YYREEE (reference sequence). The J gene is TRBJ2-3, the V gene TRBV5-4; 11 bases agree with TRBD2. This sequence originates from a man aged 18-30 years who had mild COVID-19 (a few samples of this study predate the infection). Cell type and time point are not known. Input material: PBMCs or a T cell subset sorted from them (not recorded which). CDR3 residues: CASSFLAGGRTDTQYF. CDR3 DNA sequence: TGTGCCAGCAGCTTCCTAGCGGGGGGACGCACAGATACGCAGTATTTT.